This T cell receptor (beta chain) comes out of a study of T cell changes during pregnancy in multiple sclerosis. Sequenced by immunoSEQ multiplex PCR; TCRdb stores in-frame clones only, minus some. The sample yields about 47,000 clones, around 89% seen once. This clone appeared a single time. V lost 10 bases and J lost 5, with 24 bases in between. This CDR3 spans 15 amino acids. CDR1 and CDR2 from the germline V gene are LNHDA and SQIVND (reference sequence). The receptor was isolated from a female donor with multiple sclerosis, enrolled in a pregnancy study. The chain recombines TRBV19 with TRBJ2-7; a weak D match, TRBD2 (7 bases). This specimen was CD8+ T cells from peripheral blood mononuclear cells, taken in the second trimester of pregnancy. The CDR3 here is CATSKFGGALNEQYF. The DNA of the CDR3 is TGTGCCACCTCAAAGTTTGGGGGGGCGCTGAACGAGCAGTACTTC.